The T cell receptor (beta chain) under discussion was sequenced for a study of shared clonotypes between healthy human individuals. Overall study context: Donor composition was two women and three men, aged 18 to 49.

The table lists this clone with a few counts. The antigen remains undetermined. CD45RA-negative memory and CD45RA+ naive subsets were split from the CD4+ cells. The repertoire was sequenced with immunoSEQ multiplex PCR; TCRdb's copy has only in-frame clones and lacks some. The sample carries hundreds of thousands of clones, about 74% recorded once. Study-level findings and limits: Across several donors, naive CD4 shared around 5.4%, naive CD8 under 4%, memory CD4 2% to 2.5%, memory CD8 under 0.5%. What limited the represented genetic and exposure-history diversity was the small number of donors.

Material: memory CD4+ T cells sorted from blood. The sample's subset: CD45RA-negative fraction. The receptor was derived from a woman aged 25 to 39 in good health.

Here the CDR3 DNA reads TGCGCCAGCGCCCCCTCTGCTCCCTACGAGCAGTACTTC. Its protein product is CASAPSAPYEQYF. This chain connects TRBV5-1 to TRBJ2-7; no clear D gene. The CDR3 spans 13 residues. Germline-derived CDR1 and CDR2 are SGHRS and YFSETQ. V was shortened by 7 bases and J by 2 bases, with 13 bases between the two germline ends.